These T cell receptor beta chains were read from a single sample in a study of CD4 T cell repertoires in COVID-19. The repertoire was sequenced with immunoSEQ multiplex PCR; TCRdb's copy has only in-frame clones and lacks some. Here the sample spans tens of thousands of clones, about nine tenths being singletons. Material: central memory CD4+ T cells from blood, obtained before the COVID-19 pandemic. These receptors all come from a human donor who had COVID-19. Each CDR3 is given with its conserved first and last residue. D genes are given only for firm matches. Size is omitted from some rows. Given values are once, few, many or a class for expanded clones.

TRBV27	once	TRBJ1-4	TRBD1	TGTGCCAGCGCTTTCTCAGGGGGCAGTGGTGAAAAACTGTTTTTT	CASAFSGGSGEKLFF
TRBV6-6	-	TRBJ1-2	TRBD1	TGTGCCAGCAGTCCTAGACAGGGTAACTATGGCTACACCTTC	CASSPRQGNYGYTF
TRBV5-1	-	TRBJ1-1	-	TGCGCCAGCAGCTTGGAAGTTGGGGGCTCTAACACTGAAGCTTTCTTT	CASSLEVGGSNTEAFF
TRBV2	-	TRBJ2-5	-	TGTGCCAGCAGTGCGGGAATCCAAGAGACCCAGTACTTC	CASSAGIQETQYF
TRBV2	-	TRBJ2-7	-	TGTGCCAGCAGGGGGGACACCGAGCAGTACTTC	CASRGDTEQYF
TRBV25-1	-	TRBJ1-2	TRBD1	TGTGCCAGCAGTGACTCGGGACAGGGGGACTATGGCTACACCTTC	CASSDSGQGDYGYTF
TRBV27	-	TRBJ1-5	TRBD1	TGTGCCAGCAGTTTCCAGGGGGTTGGTAATCAGCCCCAGCATTTT	CASSFQGVGNQPQHF
TRBV7-9	-	TRBJ2-3	TRBD1	TGTGCCAGCAGCCCTGGACAGGCCCCTAGCACAGATACGCAGTATTTT	CASSPGQAPSTDTQYF
TRBV30	-	TRBJ1-5	-	TGTGCCTGGAGTGTGTCAGCCCGAGCGGGTCAGCCCCAGCATTTT	CAWSVSARAGQPQHF
TRBV10-1	-	TRBJ2-3	-	TGCGCCAGCAGAGGGGCTGGAGATACGCAGTATTTT	CASRGAGDTQYF
TRBV5-1	once	TRBJ1-3	-	TGCGCCAGCAGCCGGGGGAGTTTGAGTGGAAACACCATATATTTT	CASSRGSLSGNTIYF
TRBV5-6	-	TRBJ1-2	TRBD1	TGTGCCAGCAGCGCCGGGACAGGGGGATACTATGGCTACACCTTC	CASSAGTGGYYGYTF
TRBV10-3	-	TRBJ1-4	TRBD1	TGTGCCATCAGTGGAGCCGGGGACAGTCAACTGTTTTTT	CAISGAGDSQLFF
TRBV7-8	once	TRBJ1-1	-	TGTGCCAGCAGCCCAATACACCTGAACACTGAAGCTTTCTTT	CASSPIHLNTEAFF
TRBV5-6	-	TRBJ1-4	TRBD1	TGTGCCAGCAGCGGAACCGGGACAGGGTTGGAAAAACTGTTTTTT	CASSGTGTGLEKLFF
TRBV19	once	TRBJ2-3	-	TGTGCCAGTAGTCCTACAGGGAACACAGATACGCAGTATTTT	CASSPTGNTDTQYF
TRBV11-2	-	TRBJ2-4	TRBD1	TGTGCCAGCAGCCCGGGAACCGGACAGGGAAACATTCAGTACTTC	CASSPGTGQGNIQYF
TRBV15	-	TRBJ2-7	TRBD2	TGTGCCACCAGCAGAGGGGGGGGGTCCTCGTCCTACGAGCAGTACTTC	CATSRGGGSSSYEQYF
TRBV7-3	-	TRBJ2-1	TRBD2	TGTGCCAGCAGCTTGGGACTAGGGGGGGAGCAGTTCTTC	CASSLGLGGEQFF
TRBV7-3	-	TRBJ2-2	-	TGTGCCAGCTCAACGGGGACATTGGGGGAGCTGTTTTTT	CASSTGTLGELFF
TRBV27	-	TRBJ1-6	-	TGTGCCAGCAGTTTAGGGGGGGTGGGTAATTCACCCCTCCACTTT	CASSLGGVGNSPLHF
TRBV5-1	-	TRBJ2-7	TRBD2	TGCGCCAGCAGCTTGGTTGGGGGGGGCTCCTACGAGCAGTACTTC	CASSLVGGGSYEQYF
TRBV7-7	few	TRBJ2-1	-	TGTGCCAGCAGCTTAGAAGACAGCCCTCCCTACAATGAGCAGTTCTTC	CASSLEDSPPYNEQFF
TRBV6-5	-	TRBJ2-5	TRBD2	TGTGCCAGCAGTTACACGGGGGGAGAGACCCAGTACTTC	CASSYTGGETQYF
TRBV5-6	-	TRBJ2-3	TRBD2	TGTGCCAGCAGTCGCAGGACTAGCGGATACACAGATACGCAGTATTTT	CASSRRTSGYTDTQYF
TRBV6-5	-	TRBJ1-2	TRBD1	TGTGCCAGCAGTGGCGGGACAGGGAATAACTATGGCTACACCTTC	CASSGGTGNNYGYTF
TRBV11-3	-	TRBJ1-1	TRBD1	TGTGCCAGCAGCGACGGACAGGGCACTGAAGCTTTCTTT	CASSDGQGTEAFF
TRBV7-9	-	TRBJ1-4	-	TGTGCCAGCAGCTTAGTTAGGGGCCGAGGAGATGAAAAACTGTTTTTT	CASSLVRGRGDEKLFF
TRBV5-1	-	TRBJ2-7	-	TGCGCCAGCACCCCGGACCCAGGGTCGGTCTACGAGCAGTACTTC	CASTPDPGSVYEQYF
TRBV7-2	-	TRBJ2-2	TRBD2	TGTGCCAGCAGCCGAAAGCGCGGGGGGAACACCGGGGAGCTGTTTTTT	CASSRKRGGNTGELFF
TRBV9	-	TRBJ2-5	TRBD2	TGTGCCAGCAGCGTAGGCGGCGGGGGGGCCCAGGAGACCCAGTACTTC	CASSVGGGGAQETQYF
TRBV5-1	once	TRBJ2-6	TRBD2	TGCGCCAGCAGCTTGGTGGGAGGGGCTGGGGCCAACGTCCTGACTTTC	CASSLVGGAGANVLTF
TRBV6-1	-	TRBJ1-5	-	TGTGCCAGCAGCAGACTGACGTTAAATCAGCCCCAGCATTTT	CASSRLTLNQPQHF
TRBV9	-	TRBJ1-3	TRBD1	TGTGCCAGCAGCGCCCGTGACAGGGCTGGAAACACCATATATTTT	CASSARDRAGNTIYF
TRBV5-1	-	TRBJ1-5	-	TGCGCCAGCAGCTTGGAACCCGCAGGGAGGGTGGGCAATCAGCCCCAGCATTTT	CASSLEPAGRVGNQPQHF
TRBV28	-	TRBJ2-1	-	TGTGCCAGCAGTTTAGCGGGGGCGTCCTACAATGAGCAGTTCTTC	CASSLAGASYNEQFF
TRBV9	-	TRBJ1-6	-	TGTGCCAGCAGCGTAACTGATTATAATTCACCCCTCCACTTT	CASSVTDYNSPLHF
TRBV11-1	-	TRBJ2-2	-	TGTGCCAGCAGCTTTAATCAGGGGACCGGGGAGCTGTTTTTT	CASSFNQGTGELFF
TRBV10-2	-	TRBJ1-5	-	TGCGCCAGCACCCAAGCGGGGAATCAGCCCCAGCATTTT	CASTQAGNQPQHF
TRBV23-1	once	TRBJ1-5	-	TGCGCCAGCAGTCAAAACGAGGGGGAAGGGTATATTGAGGATCAGCCCCAGCATTTT	CASSQNEGEGYIEDQPQHF
TRBV6-5	-	TRBJ2-7	-	TGTGCCAGCAGTTGGACAGAAGGCTACGAGCAGTACTTC	CASSWTEGYEQYF
TRBV7-2	-	TRBJ2-2	-	TGTGCCAGCAGCTTACGATTAGCTAACACCGGGGAGCTGTTTTTT	CASSLRLANTGELFF
TRBV12-5	-	TRBJ1-1	-	TGTGCTAGTACAGGGCTCGGAAACACTGAAGCTTTCTTT	CASTGLGNTEAFF
TRBV2	-	TRBJ1-5	TRBD1	TGTGCCAGCAGTGAGACAGGGTCAATGTATAGCAATCAGCCCCAGCATTTT	CASSETGSMYSNQPQHF
TRBV10-2	few	TRBJ2-3	-	TGCGCCAGCAGGCAGGGGTTGGTCGGCACAGATACGCAGTATTTT	CASRQGLVGTDTQYF